A single sample gave rise to the 17 T cell receptor beta chains below, sequenced in a study of T cell clonality in common variable immunodeficiency. Study-wide results and limits: Fewer deletions and N-nucleotide insertions were reportedly seen in common variable immunodeficiency TCR beta sequences.

These receptors have no known antigen. Sequencing used immunoSEQ multiplex PCR; TCRdb keeps in-frame clones, though not all of them. This sample has approximately 28,000 clones, each found more than once. The source material was peripheral blood mononuclear cells. The receptors here all came from a human donor with common variable immunodeficiency.

This clone was counted many times. The DNA ends 3 residues before the CDR3 does, and the rest of the CDR3 is filled in from the germline J gene. The chain is built from TRBV10-3 and TRBJ2-7; a possible D gene is TRBD2 (6 bases). The CDR3 has 12 residues. V lost 7 bases to trimming and J lost 3 bases, with 10 bases between them. Germline CDR1 reads ENHRY; CDR2 reads SYGVKD. CDR3 region: CAITGSGYEQYF. The sequenced part of the CDR3 DNA is TGTGCCATCACGGGTAGCGGCTACGAG.

Points on this clone: The read terminates 3 residues before the CDR3 end, so the remaining end is supplied by the germline J gene. V is TRBV19 and J is TRBJ2-7, with D maybe TRBD1 (6 bases). Trimming left V 7 bases short and J 4 bases short, with 23 bases between. There are 16 residues in the CDR3. Germline V gene sequence: CDR1 LNHDA, CDR2 SQIVND (reference sequence). CDR3 residues: CASTPQQGRGEYEQYF. Partial CDR3 DNA: TGTGCCAGTACCCCTCAGCAGGGCAGGGGTGAGTACGAG.

This clone was recorded a few times. Coverage ceases 3 residues before the CDR3 finishes, and the germline J gene fills in the end. The V gene is TRBV30, the J gene TRBJ1-5; D not certain. The germline gives CDR1 GTSNPN, CDR2 SVGIG (reference sequence). The ends were cut back, 2 bases at V and 3 bases at J, with 11 bases in the middle. The CDR3 runs to 14 residues. The CDR3: CAWSFGTDNQPQHF. The CDR3 bases that were read are TGTGCCTGGAGTTTCGGTACTGACAATCAGCCC.

This clone was seen ten or more times. Read sequence stops 3 residues before the CDR3 end, and the germline J gene provides the missing end. The V gene is TRBV18, the J gene TRBJ1-4; D remains ambiguous. V was cut by 3 bases and J by 5 bases, with 10 bases left in between. This CDR3 is built from 14 residues. Germline V gene data show CDR1 as KGHSH and CDR2 as LQKENI. The chain's CDR3 is CASSPDGGNEKLFF. The CDR3 bases that were read are TGTGCCAGCTCACCCGATGGAGGGAATGAAAAA.

This clone was counted ten times or more. The sequenced fragment ends 3 residues before the CDR3 boundary, so the rest is inferred from the germline J gene. V is TRBV5-1 and J is TRBJ2-3; 8 bases line up with TRBD1. The J segment lost 2 bases and the V segment lost 0 bases, leaving 2 bases of the junction unmatched. This CDR3 spans 15 amino acids. CDR1 and CDR2 from the germline V gene are SGHRS and YFSETQ. The CDR3 spells CASSLGQGNTDTQYF. The covered CDR3 bases are TGCGCCAGCAGCTTGGGACAGGGGAACACAGATACG.

This clone has a count of ten or more. The read ends 3 residues shy of where the CDR3 ends; the end is completed using the germline J gene. V gene TRBV5-5 combines with J gene TRBJ1-1, with 7 bases aligning to TRBD1. After removal of 1 base from V and 1 base from J, the junction contained 1 base not matched to a gene. From germline, CDR1 is SGHKS and CDR2 YYEKEE (reference sequence). CDR3 length: 14 residues. This CDR3 reads CASSLTGANTEAFF. The part of the CDR3 DNA that was read is TGTGCCAGCAGCTTGACAGGGGCGAACACTGAA.

In this sample, this clone turned up many times. The read terminates 3 residues ahead of where the CDR3 ends, so the germline J gene completes it. V usage is TRBV6-7 and J usage is TRBJ2-2; weak D call: TRBD2 (6 bases). TRBV6-7 is known as an ORF, though its function is uncertain. V lost 8 bases, J lost 3 bases, and 16 bases lay in between. The CDR3 consists of 15 residues. This chain's CDR3 is CASAPLLAYTGELFF. The DNA read from the CDR3 is TGTGCCAGCGCGCCCCTCCTAGCGTACACCGGGGAG.

This clone was detected a few times. The CDR3: CASSLSQSYEQYF. The part of the CDR3 DNA that was read is TGTGCCAGCAGCTTGTCCCAGTCCTACGAG. The chain carries TRBV5-4 and TRBJ2-7; D gene unclear. The CDR3 goes on 3 residues after the read ends, and that part is filled in from the germline J gene. V shed 1 base and J shed 1 base, with 6 bases lying between them. CDR1 is SGHNT and CDR2 is YYREEE in the germline V gene (reference sequence). CDR3 length: 13 amino acids.

This clone was recorded at least ten times. The CDR3 is cut off 3 residues early in the read; its end comes from the germline J gene. V and J are TRBV5-1 and TRBJ1-6; D might be TRBD1 (5 bases). There are 15 residues in the CDR3. V dropped 0 bases and J dropped 8 bases, with 12 bases sitting between them. CDR1 is SGHRS, CDR2 YFSETQ, per germline. Partial CDR3 DNA: TGCGCCAGCAGCTTGGCCGGGGGGGATCATTCACCC. Its protein product is CASSLAGGDHSP. The complete CDR3 sequence is CASSLAGGDHSPLHF.

About this clone: The read ends 3 residues shy of where the CDR3 ends; the end is completed using the germline J gene. This rearrangement joins TRBV2 to TRBJ2-7; 14 bases line up with TRBD2. The CDR3 loop spans 16 amino acids. Germline V gene sequence: CDR1 SNHLY, CDR2 FYNNEI. Trimming removed 6 bases from V and 5 bases from J; junction bases left unmatched: 9. The CDR3 protein is CASSQTAGLAGDEQYF. The DNA read from the CDR3 is TGTGCCAGCAGCCAGACGGCGGGACTAGCGGGAGACGAG.

In this sample, this clone turned up a few times. The sequenced fragment ends 3 residues before the CDR3 boundary, so the rest is inferred from the germline J gene. The genes are TRBV19 and TRBJ2-3; D perhaps matches TRBD2 (6 bases). V was cut by 5 bases and J by 0 bases, with 12 bases left in between. The CDR3 length is 15 residues. Germline V gives CDR1 LNHDA, CDR2 SQIVND (reference sequence). The CDR3 spells CASSELAASTDTQYF. The covered CDR3 bases are TGTGCCAGTAGTGAATTAGCGGCTAGCACAGATACG.

Of note for this clone: Read data end 3 residues before the CDR3 end; the end is taken from the germline J gene. The V gene is TRBV19, the J gene TRBJ1-1; D might be TRBD1 (6 bases). The V gene's germline CDR1 is LNHDA and CDR2 SQIVND (reference sequence). The CDR3 has 12 residues. Trimming took off 3 bases at V and 6 bases at J, with 8 bases between the two ends. CDR3 bases read: TGTGCCAGTAGTATGAGACAGGCTGAA. Translation gives CASSMRQAE. The complete CDR3 protein is CASSMRQAEAFF.

The sample holds many counts of this clone. The CDR3 is cut off 3 residues early in the read; its end comes from the germline J gene. The gene calls are TRBV5-1 and TRBJ2-2; 8 bases map to TRBD2. Trimming cost V 3 bases and J 7 bases; bases outside gene matches: 14. CDR3 length: 17 amino acids. Germline V gene data show CDR1 as SGHRS and CDR2 as YFSETQ. The CDR3 reads CASSWGIPGLVNGELFF. Partial CDR3 DNA: TGCGCCAGCAGCTGGGGGATTCCGGGACTAGTAAACGGGGAG.

This clone was observed many times. The read terminates 3 residues before the CDR3 end, so the remaining end is supplied by the germline J gene. V is TRBV18 and J is TRBJ1-6, with TRBD1 matching over 7 bases. V dropped 4 bases and J dropped 8; count of bases not matched to a gene: 8. In germline, CDR1 is KGHSH, CDR2 LQKENI. This CDR3 has 15 residues. This chain's CDR3 is CASSQTGQSDSPLHF. The CDR3 DNA, read in part, is TGTGCCAGCTCACAAACGGGACAGAGTGATTCACCC. The whole variable domain, remainder taken from reference TRBV18 and TRBJ1-6, is NAGVMQNPRHLVRRRGQEARLRCSPMKGHSHVYWYRQLPEEGLKFMVYLQKENIIDESGMPKERFSAEFPKEGPSILRIQQVVRGDSAAYFCASSQTGQSDSPLHFGNGTRLTVT.

This clone was detected many times. The observed sequence ends 3 residues before the CDR3 terminus, with the missing tail filled in from the germline J gene. This chain uses TRBV7-8 with TRBJ2-7, with 7 bases fitting TRBD2. Trimming at V came to 1 base and at J to 3 bases, leaving 6 bases not matched to a gene. Germline assignment: CDR1 SGHVS and CDR2 FQNEAQ. CDR3 length: 15 residues. The sequenced CDR3 bases are TGTGCCAGCAGCTTAGAGGGTTCGGGGGGCTACGAG. Protein product: CASSLEGSGGYE. The whole CDR3 region reads CASSLEGSGGYEQYF.

This clone was counted only a few times. The read halts 3 residues ahead of the CDR3 end, with the missing end drawn from the germline J gene. The V call is TRBV7-7, the J call TRBJ2-1, with D hard to call. Germline lookup yields CDR1 SSHAT and CDR2 FNYEAQ (reference sequence). CDR3 length equals 15 residues. Trimming stripped 5 bases from V and 3 bases from J, with 14 bases between. The CDR3 loop is CASSLSETNYNEQFF. CDR3 DNA, as far as it was read: TGTGCCAGCAGCCTATCCGAGACAAACTACAATGAG.

This clone turned up a few times. The read comes to an end 3 residues before the CDR3 does, leaving the germline J gene to fill in the end. The chain uses TRBV7-2 and TRBJ1-5; 9 positions agree with TRBD1. The CDR3 has 14 residues. V was clipped by 5 bases and J by 4 bases; unmatched bases: 3. Germline loops: CDR1 SGHTA, CDR2 FQGNSA. The CDR3: CASSPDRGNQPQHF. The covered CDR3 bases are TGTGCCAGCAGCCCCGACAGGGGGAATCAGCCC.